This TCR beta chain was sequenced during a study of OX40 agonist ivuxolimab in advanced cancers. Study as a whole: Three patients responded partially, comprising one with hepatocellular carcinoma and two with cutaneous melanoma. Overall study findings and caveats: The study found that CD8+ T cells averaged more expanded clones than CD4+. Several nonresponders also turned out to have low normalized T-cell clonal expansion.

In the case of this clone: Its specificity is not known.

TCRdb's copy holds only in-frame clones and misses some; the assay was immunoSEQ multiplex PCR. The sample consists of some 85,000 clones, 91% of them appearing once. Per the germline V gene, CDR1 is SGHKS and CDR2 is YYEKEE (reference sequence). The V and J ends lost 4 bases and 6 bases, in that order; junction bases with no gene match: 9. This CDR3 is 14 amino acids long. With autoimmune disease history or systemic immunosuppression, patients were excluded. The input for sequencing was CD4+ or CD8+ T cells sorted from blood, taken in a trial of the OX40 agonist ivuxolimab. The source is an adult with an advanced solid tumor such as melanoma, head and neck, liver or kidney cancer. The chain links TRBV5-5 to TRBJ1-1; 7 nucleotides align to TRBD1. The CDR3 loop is CASSSRDRRPEAFF. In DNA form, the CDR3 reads TGTGCCAGCAGCAGCCGGGACAGAAGACCTGAAGCTTTCTTT.